Shown below are 26 T cell receptor beta chains from a single sample sequenced in a study of blood T cell repertoires in COVID-19 (TCRdb year 2020). The library relied on the immunoSEQ multiplex PCR assay. Imported from immuneACCESS, the table was reduced by TCRdb to in-frame sequences with V and J called. These copies leave out some clones; in studies compared against another copy, an unresolved V gene accounts for under half, and the cause of the remainder is not known. The sample records 100,000 to 120,000 clones, about 85% of which are singletons. Of the sample, around 4.5% falls within the top ten clones. The sequencing input was peripheral blood. Source of these receptors: a man between 45 and 60 years old with acute or convalescent COVID-19.

The chain is built from TRBV11-2 and TRBJ2-3; 9 bases align to TRBD2. Germline CDR1 is SGHAT and CDR2 is FQNNGV. V gave up 4 bases and J gave up 2 bases; unmatched junction bases: 10. The CDR3 is 17 amino acids. The CDR3 DNA sequence: TGTGCCAGCAGCTCCCCCGGAGGGACTAGCCACACAGATACGCAGTATTTT. Its protein is CASSSPGGTSHTDTQYF.

The chain recombines TRBV7-9 with TRBJ1-3; the match to TRBD1 covers 7 bases. J was trimmed by 0 bases and V by 6 bases; bases with no gene match: 14. The CDR3 consists of 18 residues. CDR1 and CDR2 (germline): SEHNR, FQNEAQ (reference sequence). The CDR3 reads CASRQSRPGGSSGNTIYF. The DNA of the CDR3 is TGTGCCAGCAGGCAGAGCCGTCCAGGGGGAAGCTCTGGAAACACCATATATTTT.

This clone was recorded once. CDR3 sequence reads: CASSGLSYNEQFF. The CDR3 DNA reads TGTGCCAGCAGCGGGCTCTCCTACAATGAGCAGTTCTTC. The chain employs TRBV7-8 and TRBJ2-1; D gene ambiguous. Between the trimmed V and J ends, which lost 5 bases and 0 bases, there was a span of 5 bases. Germline CDR1 reads SGHVS; CDR2 reads FQNEAQ. This CDR3 contains 13 residues.

The J gene is TRBJ2-5, the V gene TRBV6-1; the match to TRBD1 covers 7 bases. Germline CDR1 MNHNS, CDR2 SASEGT. The CDR3 is made up of 13 amino acids. J lost 5 bases, V lost 2 bases, and 2 bases had no gene match. Written as DNA, the CDR3 is TGTGCCAGCAGTGAACAGGGGGATGAGACCCAGTACTTC. Translation: CASSEQGDETQYF.

The chain recombines TRBV10-3 with TRBJ2-7; the D is unclear. The ends were cut back, 10 bases at V and 3 bases at J, with 10 bases in the middle. Germline loops: CDR1 ENHRY, CDR2 SYGVKD. This CDR3 has 11 residues. This chain's CDR3 is CATIQDYEQYF. The CDR3 nucleotides are TGTGCCACAATTCAGGACTACGAGCAGTACTTC.

The rearrangement links TRBV27 to TRBJ2-7; possible D gene TRBD2, 5 bases. Trimming pared 6 bases from V and 5 bases from J, leaving 17 bases between. CDR1 is MNHEY and CDR2 is SMNVEV in the germline V gene (reference sequence). The CDR3 is 14 amino acids. CDR3 in DNA: TGTGCCAGCAGCCAGCAACGGGGATGGGACGAGCAGTACTTC. It specifies CASSQQRGWDEQYF.

The table lists this clone with a count of one. The chain uses TRBV2 and TRBJ2-1; a possible D gene is TRBD1 (5 bases). The CDR3 loop spans 12 amino acids. Germline values: CDR1 SNHLY, CDR2 FYNNEI. V lost 4 bases and J lost 15, with 16 bases in between. The CDR3: CASSGTSIAWFF. The DNA of the CDR3 is TGTGCCAGCAGTGGGACATCCATAGCATGGTTCTTC.

This clone was picked up a small number of times. This sequence joins TRBV9 and TRBJ1-5; D gene uncertain. The germline CDR1 and CDR2 sequences are SGDLS and YYNGEE. V was shortened by 3 bases and J by 1 base, with 11 bases between the two germline ends. The CDR3 runs to 15 residues. The chain's CDR3 is CASSAFPASNQPQHF. The CDR3 region has the DNA TGTGCCAGCAGCGCCTTTCCTGCGAGCAATCAGCCCCAGCATTTT.

This sequence joins TRBV10-1 and TRBJ2-3, with 9 bases aligning to TRBD2. CDR3 length equals 14 residues. V lost 5 bases to trimming and J lost 1 base; unmatched junction nucleotides: 1. The germline V gene has CDR1 WNHNN and CDR2 SYGVQD (reference sequence). The CDR3 protein is CASSRGRGTDTQYF. CDR3 bases: TGCGCCAGCAGTCGCGGGAGGGGCACAGATACGCAGTATTTT.

The V and J genes are TRBV12-5 and TRBJ2-1, with 11 bases aligning to TRBD2. The CDR3 totals 22 residues. V lost 2 bases and J lost 0; bases outside the gene matches: 18. Germline V CDR1 and CDR2: LGHNT, FRNRAP. This chain's CDR3 is CASGLQGVELAGDPSSYNEQFF. In DNA, the CDR3 is TGTGCTAGTGGTTTGCAGGGCGTTGAACTAGCGGGGGACCCGAGCTCCTACAATGAGCAGTTCTTC.

This clone was counted a single time. This rearrangement joins TRBV7-8 to TRBJ1-2; 8 nucleotides agree with TRBD1. From germline, CDR1 is SGHVS and CDR2 FQNEAQ. The CDR3 has 14 amino acids. V was pared by 1 base and J by 7 bases, with 5 bases of the junction left unmatched. CDR3 residues: CASSLVRDRTGYTF. CDR3 in DNA: TGTGCCAGCAGCTTAGTCAGGGACAGGACTGGCTACACCTTC.

The chain carries TRBV19 and TRBJ1-2; unclear D gene. The CDR3 is made up of 14 amino acids. The V and J ends lost 0 bases and 6 bases respectively, with 11 bases between them. Germline CDR1 LNHDA, CDR2 SQIVND (reference sequence). As DNA, the CDR3 is TGTGCCAGTAGTATAGATCGCAGGATGAATGGCTACACCTTC. It codes for CASSIDRRMNGYTF.

The rearrangement uses TRBV14 and TRBJ2-4; D is possibly TRBD2 (5 bases). The V gene lost 2 bases and the J gene lost 8 bases, with 10 bases spanning the gap. The germline CDR1 and CDR2 sequences are SGHDN and FVKESK. The CDR3 extends over 13 amino acids. The CDR3 is CASSQLSADIQYF. CDR3 nucleotide sequence: TGTGCCAGCAGCCAACTGTCAGCGGACATTCAGTACTTC. Full variable domain (outside the CDR3, taken from reference TRBV14 and TRBJ2-4): EAGVTQFPSHSVIEKGQTVTLRCDPISGHDNLYWYRRVMGKEIKFLLHFVKESKQDESGMPNNRFLAERTGGTYSTLKVQPAELEDSGVYFCASSQLSADIQYFGAGTRLSVL.

The J gene is TRBJ2-7, the V gene TRBV7-8; the match to TRBD1 covers 7 bases. V shed 7 bases and J 2 bases; nucleotides not matched to a gene: 2. Germline V gene lookup returns CDR1 SGHVS and CDR2 FQNEAQ. CDR3 length equals 12 residues. The CDR3 reads CASTGQTYEQYF. The CDR3 DNA reads as TGTGCCAGCACGGGACAGACCTACGAGCAGTACTTC.

The rearrangement joins TRBV27 to TRBJ1-5, with a tentative D call TRBD1 (5 bases). CDR3 length equals 14 residues. CDR1 is MNHEY, CDR2 SMNVEV, per germline (reference sequence). The CDR3 region has the DNA TGTGGGGGGGGGATGCACCCGGTGGTTCAGCCCCAGCATTTT. Its protein is CGGGMHPVVQPQHF.

The rearrangement uses TRBV19 and TRBJ2-7; 8 positions agree with TRBD2. Germline V gives CDR1 LNHDA, CDR2 SQIVND (reference sequence). V lost 7 bases, J lost 2 bases, and 10 bases stayed unmatched. The CDR3 covers 15 residues. CDR3 sequence reads: CASTPTSGFPYEQYF. CDR3 nucleotide sequence: TGTGCCAGTACTCCCACTAGCGGTTTTCCCTACGAGCAGTACTTC.

V is TRBV12-3 or TRBV12-4 and J is TRBJ1-2; D unclear. V dropped 1 base and J dropped 4 bases, with 7 bases sitting between them. The CDR3 consists of 13 residues. DNA for the CDR3: TGTGCCAGCAGTTTAGTTCAGGTCTATGGCTACACCTTC. Amino acid sequence: CASSLVQVYGYTF.

The chain uses TRBV24-1 and TRBJ2-3, with D tentatively TRBD2 (6 bases). Trimming took off 4 bases at V and 4 bases at J, with 14 bases between the two ends. Germline-derived CDR1 and CDR2 are KGHDR and SFDVKD. The CDR3 totals 15 residues. CDR3 protein: CATSDRTTGADTQYF. The CDR3 DNA sequence: TGTGCCACCAGTGACCGAACTACGGGGGCAGATACGCAGTATTTT.

The chain uses TRBV6-2 or TRBV6-3 and TRBJ1-5; weak D call: TRBD1 (5 bases). The CDR3 extends over 16 amino acids. Germline CDR1 and CDR2: MNHEY and SVGEGT. V lost 0 bases, J lost 7 bases, and 16 bases lay in between. The CDR3 DNA reads as TGTGCCAGCAGTTACTCGATAGGGGCGCAAGGCCAGCCCCAGCATTTT. Its protein product is CASSYSIGAQGQPQHF.

This clone has only one observation. J is TRBJ2-1 and V is TRBV6-5; 9 bases are a match to TRBD1. V lost 5 bases to trimming and J lost 2 bases; unmatched junction nucleotides: 4. The CDR3 runs to 15 residues. The germline CDR1 and CDR2 sequences are MNHEY and SVGAGI. This CDR3 reads CASSTGTGTYNEQFF. As DNA, the CDR3 is TGTGCCAGCAGTACGGGGACAGGGACCTACAATGAGCAGTTCTTC.

This clone was picked up a small number of times. This rearrangement joins TRBV11-2 to TRBJ2-1; D ambiguous. The V gene lost 1 base and the J gene lost 3 bases, with 7 bases spanning the gap. The germline V gene encodes CDR1 SGHAT and CDR2 FQNNGV. This CDR3 region has 14 residues. The CDR3 sequence: CASSLGQVYNEQFF. CDR3 sequence (DNA): TGTGCCAGCAGCTTAGGCCAGGTCTACAATGAGCAGTTCTTC.

The chain couples TRBV5-1 to TRBJ1-2; D may be TRBD1 (5 bases). The germline V and J ends were trimmed by 4 bases and 2 bases, with 15 bases remaining between them. CDR1 and CDR2 (germline): SGHRS, YFSETQ. The CDR3 is 15 amino acids. The CDR3 sequence is CASSLAGAKNYGYTF. The CDR3 DNA is TGCGCCAGCAGCCTTGCTGGGGCGAAGAACTATGGCTACACCTTC.

The chain links TRBV6-5 to TRBJ2-7; D perhaps matches TRBD1 (7 bases). Trimming stripped 5 bases from V and 0 bases from J, with 14 bases between. Germline-derived CDR1 and CDR2 are MNHEY and SVGAGI. The CDR3 is 15 amino acids. CDR3 protein: CASSLRGDSSYEQYF. CDR3 DNA sequence: TGTGCCAGCAGTCTTCGCGGGGACAGCTCCTACGAGCAGTACTTC.

This rearrangement joins TRBV6-5 to TRBJ2-2; D unclear. Between the trimmed V and J ends, which lost 2 bases and 1 base, there was a span of 5 bases. Per germline, CDR1 MNHEY and CDR2 SVGAGI. This CDR3 is 14 amino acids long. The CDR3 spells CASSYTRNTGELFF. For the CDR3, the DNA is TGTGCCAGCAGTTACACAAGGAACACCGGGGAGCTGTTTTTT.

J is TRBJ1-2 and V is TRBV6-5; no reliable D call. This CDR3 is built from 15 residues. Trimming shortened V by 1 base and J by 4 bases, and 13 bases separated the two germline ends. Germline lookup yields CDR1 MNHEY and CDR2 SVGAGI. The CDR3 sequence: CASSYFEGYGYGYTF. The CDR3 bases are TGTGCCAGCAGTTACTTTGAGGGTTACGGCTATGGCTACACCTTC.

The chain links TRBV12-3 or TRBV12-4 to TRBJ2-3; tentative D call: TRBD1 (6 bases). The CDR3 is 13 residues long. V dropped 7 bases and J dropped 6 bases, with 14 bases sitting between them. CDR3 amino acids: CASTIQGADTQYF. The CDR3 DNA reads TGTGCCAGCACAATACAGGGTGCCGATACGCAGTATTTT.